The text below deals with one T cell receptor beta chain. The antigen it binds to is not known. No base qualities exist here, and no much larger clone lies one base off it. The sample's time point label, in plain terms: 20 to 30 weeks on oral tofacitinib. According to the study, the label for this sample's treatment or condition signals: oral pan-JAK inhibitor, 5-10 mg twice daily. From alopecia areata patients, peripheral blood was collected along with lesional scalp punch biopsies. PBMCs were isolated by density centrifugation and stained for CD3, CD4 and CD8, after which CD4+ and CD8+ T cells were sorted on a FACSAria. Via the germline V gene, CDR1 is SGDLS and CDR2 YYNGEE. The CDR3 sequence holds 16 residues, the cysteine and phenylalanine included. Only the CDR3 part of the read is kept: 48 bases, read in frame from the first base. Cut back by 3 bases and 0 bases, the V and J ends lie 13 bases apart.

These data come from a study of CD8+ T cells in alopecia areata (dated by TCRdb to the late 2010s). About the investigation overall: Treated patients were enrolled in an open-label pilot trial of oral tofacitinib, 5 to 10 mg twice daily, for moderate-to-severe alopecia areata. Tofacitinib was administered for 6 to 18 months, and 6 months of follow-up off drug were then conducted to assess delayed response and recurrence. The SALT score, which quantifies the percentage of affected scalp surface area, was used to measure disease severity in treated patients. To study T cell clonal expansion in alopecia areata, the researchers applied high-throughput TCRbeta sequencing to both the C3H/HeJ mouse model and human patients. In humans, TCRbeta sequencing was performed on scalp tissue and on sorted CD4+ and CD8+ peripheral blood T cells from healthy controls and from patients with patchy or totalis/universalis alopecia areata. Biopsies were taken from tofacitinib-treated patients at baseline and again at 4 and 24 weeks into treatment, and several of those patients also had a later scalp biopsy. Scalp clonality was compared across normal scalp (n=4), patchy alopecia areata scalp (n=8), and alopecia totalis/universalis scalp (n=8). The RNA source kit depended on sample type: the PAXgene miRNA kit for fixed scalp, the miRNeasy kit for PBMCs, and the RNeasy kit for mouse skin. Amplification of TCRbeta CDR3 regions was done by immunoSEQ multiplex PCR using 35 Vbeta forward primers and 13 Jbeta reverse primers.

Beyond this particular receptor, the publication reports: Resident alphabeta T cells in normal human skin are also sequenced, complicating scalp TCR repertoire analysis, unlike mouse skin dominated by gammadelta T cells. Many expanded lesional clones persisted in scalp and blood during tofacitinib treatment, which may partly explain relapse after stopping treatment. Compared with mice, TCR sequences shared between patients were less clear, possibly partly because of HLA diversity across the patient population. Tofacitinib significantly lowered scalp clonality and the number of expanded CD8+ clones among the top 100 scalp clones. Lesional scalp, especially in alopecia totalis/universalis, showed higher clonality and more expanded CD8+ clones than normal scalp, suggesting antigenic drive. Because the treated cohort was small and included a single nonresponder, larger studies are needed to assess links between baseline CD8+ expansion and response.

Library preparation was by the immunoSEQ multiplex PCR assay. To provide template for TCR sequencing, every sample had RNA extracted and reverse transcribed into cDNA. First-strand cDNA was synthesized with SuperScript III using a 2:1 mix of oligo-dT and random hexamers. A synthetic immune receptor repertoire was used to gauge amplification bias, and whatever bias remained was removed computationally. On the authors' methods: Raw reads were preprocessed for error removal, and CDR3 was defined according to IMGT conventions as running from the conserved cysteine to phenylalanine. Clonality was computed as 1 minus the Shannon entropy, with the entropy normalized by log2 of the number of productive unique TCRs. CD4 or CD8 identity of scalp clones was inferred by cross-referencing scalp TCRbeta sequences with sorted blood CD4 and CD8 repertoires. Sourced from immuneACCESS, this table was stored by TCRdb with only in-frame sequences that have V and J called. A share of the clones is absent; for the studies checked, an unresolved V gene accounts for under half, and the remainder has no known explanation. The D gene and trimming were derived from the DNA, and the V and J assignments and clone size from that table. The sample table holds about 160,000 clones, of which around 60% were seen once. The top ten constitute 12% to 15% of the sample.

The chain employs TRBV9 and TRBJ1-3, and the D gene may be TRBD1, 6 bases matching. The source was CD4+ T cells sorted from blood, collected at week 24, from a patient treated with tofacitinib. The clonotype was recovered from a human donor with alopecia areata. The CDR3 region: CASSAGGFFSGNTIYF. Read as DNA, the sequence is TGTGCCAGCAGCGCCGGGGGCTTCTTCTCTGGAAACACCATATATTTT.